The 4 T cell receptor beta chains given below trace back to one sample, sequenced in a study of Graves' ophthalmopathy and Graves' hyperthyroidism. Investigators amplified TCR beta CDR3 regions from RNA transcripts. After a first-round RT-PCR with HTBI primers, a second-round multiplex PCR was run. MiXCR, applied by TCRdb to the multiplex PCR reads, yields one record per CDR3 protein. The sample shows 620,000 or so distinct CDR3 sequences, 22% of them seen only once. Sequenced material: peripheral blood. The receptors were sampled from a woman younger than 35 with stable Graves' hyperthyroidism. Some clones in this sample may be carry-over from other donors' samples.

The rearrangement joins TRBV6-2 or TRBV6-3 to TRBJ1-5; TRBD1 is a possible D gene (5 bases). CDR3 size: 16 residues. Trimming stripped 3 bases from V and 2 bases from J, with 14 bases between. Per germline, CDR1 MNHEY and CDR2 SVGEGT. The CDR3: CASSYSLTEGNQPQHF. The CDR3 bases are TGTGCCAGCAGTTATTCGTTGACAGAGGGCAATCAGCCCCAGCATTTT.

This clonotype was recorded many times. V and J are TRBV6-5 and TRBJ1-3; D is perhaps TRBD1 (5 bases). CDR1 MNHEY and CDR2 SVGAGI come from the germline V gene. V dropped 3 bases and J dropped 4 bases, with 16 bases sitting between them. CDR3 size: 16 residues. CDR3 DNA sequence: TGTGCCAGCAGTTATGGGCAGGGAGGAATAGGAAACACCATATATTTT. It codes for CASSYGQGGIGNTIYF.

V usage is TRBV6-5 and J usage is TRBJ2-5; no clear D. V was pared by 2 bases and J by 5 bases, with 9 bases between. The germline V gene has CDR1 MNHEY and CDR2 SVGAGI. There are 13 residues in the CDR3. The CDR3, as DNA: TGTGCCAGCAGTTACGCCCCTTTGGAGACCCAGTACTTC. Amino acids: CASSYAPLETQYF.

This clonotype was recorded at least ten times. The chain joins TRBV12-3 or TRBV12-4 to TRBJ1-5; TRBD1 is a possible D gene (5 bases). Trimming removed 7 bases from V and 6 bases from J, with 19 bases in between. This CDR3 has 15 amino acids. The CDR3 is CASTLGTLGPQPQHF. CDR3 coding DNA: TGTGCCAGCACCCTGGGGACGTTGGGGCCTCAGCCCCAGCATTTT.